This is a list of T cell receptor beta chains from one sample in a study of T cell responses to AZD1222 COVID-19 vaccine. Measured with immunoSEQ multiplex PCR; TCRdb has only the in-frame clones, and not every one. The sample has more than 150,000 clones; about 89% are singletons. The sample consisted of peripheral blood, taken 28 days after the second AZD1222 dose. These receptors were collected from an adult who received the AZD1222 COVID-19 vaccine. CDR3s leave out the opening cysteine and the closing phenylalanine or tryptophan. Size is stated for part of the rows, as once, few or many counts, or as a class when the clone is expanded.

J: TRBJ2-7
size: NA
V: TRBV3-1/TRBV3-2
CDR3: ASSLQSEQY

J: TRBJ2-3
size: NA
V: TRBV28
CDR3: ASSSEGRGKDTQY

J: TRBJ2-4
size: NA
V: TRBV5-1
CDR3: ASSLEGNKNIQY

J: TRBJ1-5
size: few
V: TRBV30
CDR3: AWSDRGPQH

J: TRBJ2-2
size: NA
V: TRBV5-1
CDR3: ASSLREQGSPTGELF

J: TRBJ2-2
size: NA
V: TRBV3-1/TRBV3-2
CDR3: ASSHGLAGLDTGELF

J: TRBJ1-1
size: few
V: TRBV19
CDR3: ANIRDSPNTEAF

J: TRBJ1-3
size: NA
V: TRBV5-6
CDR3: ASSYTGTRGNTIY

J: TRBJ2-3
size: NA
V: TRBV9
CDR3: ASGRQPRI

J: TRBJ2-5
size: NA
V: TRBV19
CDR3: ASSMQGGGETQY

J: TRBJ2-1
size: once
V: TRBV4-1
CDR3: ASSQEGQGGLAGSSYNEQF

J: TRBJ1-6
size: NA
V: TRBV4-3
CDR3: ASSPNRIANSPLH

J: TRBJ2-3
size: NA
V: TRBV28
CDR3: AILRRSGGTDTQY

J: TRBJ1-4
size: once
V: TRBV6-5
CDR3: ASGTGGKEKLF

J: TRBJ2-3
size: NA
V: TRBV6-2/TRBV6-3
CDR3: ASSSLPRGPYTDTQY

J: TRBJ2-7
size: NA
V: TRBV12-3/TRBV12-4
CDR3: ASISSGTYEQY

J: TRBJ1-4
size: NA
V: TRBV28
CDR3: ASSPPTGVYEKLF

J: TRBJ2-7
size: NA
V: TRBV27
CDR3: ASSPPSYEQY

J: TRBJ1-5
size: NA
V: TRBV7-6
CDR3: ASSPGHYSNQPQH

J: TRBJ2-3
size: NA
V: TRBV2
CDR3: ASSEALAGGTDTQY

J: TRBJ2-6
size: NA
V: TRBV6-4
CDR3: VSSEGETGANVLT

J: TRBJ1-2
size: NA
V: TRBV15
CDR3: ATSRIQGGYT